This TCR beta chain was observed in a study of post-analysis software for immune sequencing data. Findings and limits, study-wide: With TRBV5-6, TRBV5-1 and TRBV20-1 included, 4 to 6 TRBV segments were more frequent in patients than in controls.

This CDR3 comprises 16 residues. Germline values: CDR1 SGHRS, CDR2 YFSETQ. The TCR beta cDNA libraries carried unique molecular identifiers. Each CDR3 protein gets one entry after TCRdb re-called the PCR reads with MiXCR. The sample lists just over 250,000 distinct CDR3 sequences, 30% to 45% occurring once. With respect to this clonotype: Its antigen is not identified. A junction boundary mismatches the germline segment, possibly from a read error.

The V and J genes are TRBV5-1 and TRBJ2-3; 11 nucleotides match TRBD2. The receptor's source is a girl aged 5 to 17 with multiple sclerosis. Sequenced material: blood. CDR3 sequence reads: CTSSLPGLAVQNTQYF. The DNA for the CDR3 is TGCACCAGTAGCTTGCCGGGACTAGCGGTTCAGAATACGCAGTATTTT. Drawing the rest from reference TRBV5-1 and TRBJ2-3, the complete variable domain is KAGVTQTPRYLIKTRGQQVTLSCSPISGHRSVSWYQQTPGQGLQFLFEYFSETQRNKGNFPGRFSGRQFSNSRSEMNVSTLELGDSALYLCTSSLPGLAVQNTQYFGPGTRLTVL.